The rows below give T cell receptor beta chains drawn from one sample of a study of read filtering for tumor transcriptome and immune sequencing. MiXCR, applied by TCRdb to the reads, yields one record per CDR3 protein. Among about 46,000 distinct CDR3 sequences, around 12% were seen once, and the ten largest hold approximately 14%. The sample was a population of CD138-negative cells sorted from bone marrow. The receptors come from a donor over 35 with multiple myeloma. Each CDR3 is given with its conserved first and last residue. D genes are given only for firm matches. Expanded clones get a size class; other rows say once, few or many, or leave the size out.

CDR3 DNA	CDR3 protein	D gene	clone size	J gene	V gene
TGTGCCAGCATCCCAAGGGGGTTTAATAGCAATCAGCCCCAGCATTTT	CASIPRGFNSNQPQHF	-	many	TRBJ1-5	TRBV21-1
TGTGCCAGCAGCCATGTGGGGCCCGTCTCCTCGAACCAGCCCCAGCATTTT	CASSHVGPVSSNQPQHF	-	-	TRBJ1-5	TRBV7-9
TGTGCCAGCAGCTTAGGATGGGAGACCCAGTACTTC	CASSLGWETQYF	-	many	TRBJ2-5	TRBV7-9
TGCAGCGTTGAGCCTAGCGGAGCCCGGGGCGAGCAGTACTTC	CSVEPSGARGEQYF	TRBD2	-	TRBJ2-7	TRBV29-1
TGCAGTGCTAGCTTCAAGGGCCGGAACACTGAAGCTTTCTTT	CSASFKGRNTEAFF	-	-	TRBJ1-1	TRBV20-1
TGTGCCAGCAGTTTCAGGAGTTCCGGGGAGCTGTTTTTT	CASSFRSSGELFF	-	few	TRBJ2-2	TRBV12-3/TRBV12-4
TGCGCCAGCAGCCACGCAGGGCCCAGCAATCAGCCCCAGCATTTT	CASSHAGPSNQPQHF	-	many	TRBJ1-5	TRBV4-1
TGTGCCAGCAGTTCAACTAGACAGGGCCTCTCCTCTGGGGCCAACGTCCTGACTTTC	CASSSTRQGLSSGANVLTF	TRBD1	many	TRBJ2-6	TRBV28
TGTGCCAGCAGCTTACAGGGGGGGAACACTGAAGCTTTCTTT	CASSLQGGNTEAFF	TRBD1	many	TRBJ1-1	TRBV13
TGTGCCAGCAGCGTAGCTTTACTAGCGGGAGACAATGAGCAGTTCTTC	CASSVALLAGDNEQFF	TRBD2	many	TRBJ2-1	TRBV9
TGCAGTGCTCGACAGGGGGCTAGTAATTCACCCCTCCACTTT	CSARQGASNSPLHF	TRBD1	many	TRBJ1-6	TRBV20-1
TGCAGTGCTAGAGGGGACAGGGGGTTTCTGAACACTGAAGCTTTCTTT	CSARGDRGFLNTEAFF	TRBD1	many	TRBJ1-1	TRBV20-1
TGCGCCAGCAGCCAAGATGGAGGCTTAGATCAGCCCCAGCATTTT	CASSQDGGLDQPQHF	-	many	TRBJ1-5	TRBV4-1
TGTGCCAGTAGTACCGCGGGACTAGCGGGAGAAGTCGGGGAGCTGTTTTTT	CASSTAGLAGEVGELFF	TRBD2	many	TRBJ2-2	TRBV19
TGCAGTGCCTTCGGGACAGAGGCGGACAATGAGCAGTTCTTC	CSAFGTEADNEQFF	TRBD1	-	TRBJ2-1	TRBV20-1
TGTGCCAGCAGCCAGCTGGGAGCGGGAGGCCTTAGAGAGCAGTTCTTC	CASSQLGAGGLREQFF	TRBD2	many	TRBJ2-1	TRBV7-9
TGTGCCAGCAGCTTAGGTCGATCGGGAGCACCCAATGAGCAGTTCTTC	CASSLGRSGAPNEQFF	-	many	TRBJ2-1	TRBV7-3
TGCAGTGCTACCACGAGTAGACACGTCGGGGAGCTGTTTTTT	CSATTSRHVGELFF	-	many	TRBJ2-2	TRBV20-1
TGTGCCAGCAGTTCGTCGATCCGGCATGAAAAACTGTTTTTT	CASSSSIRHEKLFF	-	many	TRBJ1-4	TRBV27
TGTGCCAGCAGTTTAACAACAGGCGGGGAGCTGTTTTTT	CASSLTTGGELFF	-	many	TRBJ2-2	TRBV12-3/TRBV12-4
TGTGCCAGCTCACCAGGCCTCATGAACACTGAAGCTTTCTTT	CASSPGLMNTEAFF	-	few	TRBJ1-1	TRBV18
TGTGCCACCAGCAGATTCTACCAGGGCAGTGAAGCTTTCTTT	CATSRFYQGSEAFF	-	many	TRBJ1-1	TRBV15
TGCGCCAGCAGCGATGGACTAGTGAGCACAGATACGCAGTATTTT	CASSDGLVSTDTQYF	TRBD2	many	TRBJ2-3	TRBV5-1
TGTGCCAGCAGCCAAGCAGGGTTCGCCCCCTACAATGAGCAGTTCTTC	CASSQAGFAPYNEQFF	-	many	TRBJ2-1	TRBV11-1
TGTGCCAGCAGCCCAGGCGGCGAGCAGTACTTC	CASSPGGEQYF	-	few	TRBJ2-7	TRBV7-8
TGTGCCAGCAGTGAAGGAGACAGGATCCAAGAGACCCAGTACTTC	CASSEGDRIQETQYF	-	many	TRBJ2-5	TRBV2
TGTGCCAGCAGTTTTGGGTTCGGCACTGAAGCTTTCTTT	CASSFGFGTEAFF	-	-	TRBJ1-1	TRBV7-6
TGTGCCAGCAGCCCGGCCGGGGGGACAGGGGGTGAAAAACTGTTTTTT	CASSPAGGTGGEKLFF	TRBD1	many	TRBJ1-4	TRBV5-5
TGTGCCAGCAGCCAAGACCGCCGAGAAGCTTTCTTT	CASSQDRREAFF	-	many	TRBJ1-1	TRBV7-9
TGTGCCAGCAGCTTACCTCAAAAAGATACGCAGTATTTT	CASSLPQKDTQYF	-	many	TRBJ2-3	TRBV13
TGTGCCAGTCAGCCCCGAGGCAATCAGCCCCAGCATTTT	CASQPRGNQPQHF	-	-	TRBJ1-5	TRBV19
TGTGCCAGCAGCCCTGGGGACACCGGGGAGCTGTTTTTT	CASSPGDTGELFF	-	many	TRBJ2-2	TRBV3-1
TGTGCCAGCAGTTACGGCACAGGGACCCAGCAGTTCTTC	CASSYGTGTQQFF	-	many	TRBJ2-1	TRBV6-2/TRBV6-3
TGTGCCAGCAGCTTGGGACTAGCGGGAGAAGTCTACGAGCAGTACTTC	CASSLGLAGEVYEQYF	TRBD2	many	TRBJ2-7	TRBV5-4
TGTGCCAGCAGCGAGCAGGGGGCGCGGGGCACTGAAGCTTTCTTT	CASSEQGARGTEAFF	TRBD1	many	TRBJ1-1	TRBV13
TGTGCCAGCAGCTTAGCTTGGCGGGATGGGAATGAGCAGTTCTTC	CASSLAWRDGNEQFF	-	many	TRBJ2-1	TRBV7-2
TGTGCCAGCAGGACGACAGGGGGCCCGACCCATAGCAATCAGCCCCAGCATTTT	CASRTTGGPTHSNQPQHF	TRBD1	many	TRBJ1-5	TRBV7-9
TGTGCCAGCAGCTCCCCTTCGTTGGCTAGCGGGGGGACAGATACGCAGTATTTT	CASSSPSLASGGTDTQYF	TRBD2	many	TRBJ2-3	TRBV7-8